Listed here are 21 T cell receptor beta chains from one sample, sequenced in a study of PD-1 blockade in classical Hodgkin lymphoma (dated by TCRdb to the early 2020s). The library was prepared using the immunoSEQ multiplex PCR assay. In TCRdb, the immuneACCESS table is reduced to in-frame sequences with V and J assigned. These tables do not hold every clone; where another copy was compared, an unresolved V gene accounts for under half, and the others remain unexplained. The sample has about 17,000 clones on record, approximately 72% of them singletons. The top ten constitute 3.5% to 5% of the sample. The time point label for this specimen denotes: cycle 1 day 1 (C1D1), immediately before nivolumab initiation. Every trial patient had relapsed after autologous stem cell transplantation, and cohorts A, B and C differed in prior brentuximab vedotin exposure. This specimen was peripheral blood mononuclear cells (PBMCs), taken at baseline. Every receptor here comes from a human donor with classical Hodgkin lymphoma.

This clone was seen a handful of times. The V gene is TRBV27, the J gene TRBJ1-6, with D possibly being TRBD1 (5 bases). V lost 5 bases and J lost 9, with 17 bases in between. Germline values: CDR1 MNHEY, CDR2 SMNVEV (reference sequence). This CDR3 is built from 15 residues. The CDR3 here is CASSGDPRFGSPLHF. The CDR3 bases are TGTGCCAGCAGTGGGGACCCAAGGTTTGGTTCACCCCTCCACTTT.

This clone was counted a few times. V gene TRBV13 combines with J gene TRBJ2-1, with D possibly being TRBD2 (7 bases). Germline CDR1 reads PRHDT; CDR2 reads FYEKMQ (reference sequence). Trimming cost V 5 bases and J 0 bases, with 14 bases left between them. The CDR3 contains 16 residues. The CDR3 region is CASSRGAMSSYNEQFF. The CDR3 bases are TGTGCCAGCAGCCGGGGGGCTATGAGCTCCTACAATGAGCAGTTCTTC.

V is TRBV5-1 and J is TRBJ2-5; possibly TRBD1 or TRBD2 for D (5 bases each). Germline loops: CDR1 SGHRS, CDR2 YFSETQ. This CDR3 has 16 residues. Trimming left V 4 bases short and J 2 bases short, with 18 bases between. CDR3 protein: CASSLVEGRGQETQYF. DNA of the CDR3: TGCGCCAGCAGCCTTGTAGAGGGAAGGGGTCAAGAGACCCAGTACTTC.

This clone was detected only a few times. The chain carries TRBV4-1 and TRBJ2-7, with 9 positions matching TRBD1. The CDR3 consists of 16 residues. Losses at the gene ends were 2 bases for V and 5 bases for J; bases not matched to a gene: 10. Germline V gives CDR1 MGHRA, CDR2 YSYEKL. CDR3 sequence (DNA): TGCGCCAGCAGCCAACCGACAGGGGGTAAGACCGACGAGCAGTACTTC. Protein: CASSQPTGGKTDEQYF.

The chain combines TRBV7-9 with TRBJ1-1; D might be TRBD1 (5 bases). V shed 2 bases and J shed 0 bases, with 10 bases lying between them. The germline V gene has CDR1 SEHNR and CDR2 FQNEAQ (reference sequence). The CDR3 has 15 amino acids. CDR3 region: CASSLLGRLNTEAFF. CDR3 in DNA: TGTGCCAGCAGCTTATTGGGGCGGTTGAACACTGAAGCTTTCTTT. Full variable domain (rest looked up from reference TRBV7-9 and TRBJ1-1): DTGVSQNPRHKITKRGQNVTFRCDPISEHNRLYWYRQTLGQGPEFLTYFQNEAQLEKSRLLSDRFSAERPKGSFSTLEIQRTEQGDSAMYLCASSLLGRLNTEAFFGQGTRLTVV.

The rearrangement links TRBV5-1 to TRBJ2-2, with unresolved D. V was cut by 1 base and J by 4 bases, with 17 bases left in between. CDR1 and CDR2 (germline): SGHRS, YFSETQ. CDR3 length: 17 residues. The CDR3 coding sequence is TGCGCCAGCAGCTTGCAGATATTGACCCTTGGCACCGGGGAGCTGTTTTTT. Protein product: CASSLQILTLGTGELFF.

The gene calls are TRBV19 and TRBJ1-2; D remains unclear. The germline CDR1 and CDR2 sequences are LNHDA and SQIVND (reference sequence). This CDR3 comprises 13 residues. Trimming shortened V by 5 bases and J by 6 bases, and 13 bases separated the two germline ends. The CDR3 DNA sequence: TGTGCCAGTAGTGAAAATAACGGGGATGGCTACACCTTC. Amino acids: CASSENNGDGYTF.

The chain links TRBV7-2 to TRBJ1-1; D is uncertain. The germline V and J ends were trimmed by 4 bases and 10 bases, with 10 bases remaining between them. CDR1 SGHTA and CDR2 FQGNSA come from the germline V gene. CDR3 length equals 11 residues. The CDR3 DNA is TGTGCCAGCAGCTCCTTTAGTGCAGCTTTCTTT. Translating it yields CASSSFSAAFF.

The rearrangement links TRBV7-9 to TRBJ2-1; D unresolved. CDR1 and CDR2 from the germline V gene are SEHNR and FQNEAQ (reference sequence). V was clipped by 5 bases and J by 0 bases, with 11 bases between them. The CDR3 totals 15 residues. CDR3 sequence: CASSPPIRSYNEQFF. The CDR3 bases are TGTGCCAGCAGCCCCCCTATACGCTCCTACAATGAGCAGTTCTTC.

This chain connects TRBV7-2 to TRBJ1-3; D gene unclear. The CDR3 is 15 amino acids. Germline V gene lookup returns CDR1 SGHTA and CDR2 FQGNSA. Between the trimmed V and J ends, which lost 2 bases and 0 bases, there was a span of 8 bases. Written as DNA, the CDR3 is TGTGCCAGCAGCTTACGTCTGTCCTCTGGAAACACCATATATTTT. This encodes CASSLRLSSGNTIYF.

This rearrangement joins TRBV7-2 to TRBJ2-2, with 12 bases matching TRBD1. From germline, CDR1 is SGHTA and CDR2 FQGNSA. V lost 1 base to trimming and J lost 7 bases; unmatched junction nucleotides: 7. The length of the CDR3 is 17 residues. Here the CDR3 DNA reads TGTGCCAGCAGCTTAGACGGGACAGGGGGCGCGGGCGGGGAGCTGTTTTTT. Its protein product is CASSLDGTGGAGGELFF.

This rearrangement joins TRBV4-3 to TRBJ1-2; 9 bases are a match to TRBD1. Germline trimming cut 0 bases from V and 4 bases from J; bases unmatched to any gene: 6. CDR1 and CDR2 from the germline V gene are LGHNA and YSLEER. The CDR3 extends over 16 amino acids. CDR3 coding DNA: TGCGCCAGCAGCCAAGATTGGCAACAGGGGGCCTATGGCTACACCTTC. Residues: CASSQDWQQGAYGYTF.

The rearrangement joins TRBV5-1 to TRBJ2-1; 10 bases are a match to TRBD1. The CDR3 is made up of 14 amino acids. After removal of 4 bases from V and 9 bases from J, the junction contained 7 bases not matched to a gene. CDR1 is SGHRS and CDR2 is YFSETQ in the germline V gene. CDR3 nucleotide sequence: TGCGCCAGCAGCCCTGACAGGGGGCAGGGTGAGCAGTTCTTC. Translated, it gives CASSPDRGQGEQFF.

The chain couples TRBV28 to TRBJ2-5, with 8 bases fitting TRBD1. With 6 bases clipped from V and 2 bases from J, the junction kept 8 bases outside the gene matches. This CDR3 contains 15 residues. In germline, CDR1 is MDHEN, CDR2 SYDVKM. The CDR3 protein is CASRTRQGSQETQYF. The CDR3 DNA reads TGTGCCAGCAGAACAAGACAGGGGTCACAAGAGACCCAGTACTTC.

V usage is TRBV19 and J usage is TRBJ1-5; no definite D call. Trimming left V 3 bases short and J 0 bases short, with 15 bases between. The CDR3 loop spans 17 amino acids. The germline V gene encodes CDR1 LNHDA and CDR2 SQIVND (reference sequence). This chain's CDR3 is CASSMAFGSNSNQPQHF. The CDR3 DNA is TGTGCCAGTAGTATGGCCTTTGGGTCCAATAGCAATCAGCCCCAGCATTTT.

This clone turned up a few times. The chain couples TRBV5-6 to TRBJ1-6; D unclear. Germline CDR1 and CDR2: SGHDT and YYEEEE. Deletions cut 1 base from V and 0 bases from J, with 11 bases between. This CDR3 is built from 17 residues. The CDR3 sequence is CASSLSKGSSYNSPLHF. CDR3 sequence (DNA): TGTGCCAGCAGCTTGAGTAAGGGAAGCTCCTATAATTCACCCCTCCACTTT.

The rearrangement joins TRBV14 to TRBJ2-1; unclear D gene. CDR1 is SGHDN and CDR2 is FVKESK in the germline V gene. Trimming pared 3 bases from V and 3 bases from J, leaving 3 bases between. The CDR3 contains 12 residues. The CDR3 sequence: CASSQSYNEQFF. The CDR3 DNA sequence: TGTGCCAGCAGCCAGAGCTACAATGAGCAGTTCTTC.

The chain couples TRBV4-1 to TRBJ1-4; TRBD1 matches 11 bases. The CDR3 is 15 amino acids. The trim removed 8 bases at V and 8 bases at J, leaving 10 bases unmatched. Germline V gives CDR1 MGHRA, CDR2 YSYEKL. The DNA for the CDR3 is TGCGCCAGCTGCGAAACTGGGACAGGGGGAGAAAAACTGTTTTTT. It specifies CASCETGTGGEKLFF.

The rearrangement links TRBV5-1 to TRBJ2-7; D unresolved. Germline V gene data show CDR1 as SGHRS and CDR2 as YFSETQ. The CDR3 has 14 residues. Trimming removed 0 bases from V and 1 base from J, with 8 bases in between. CDR3 residues: CASSLDPGSYEQYF. The CDR3 DNA follows: TGCGCCAGCAGCTTGGATCCTGGATCCTACGAGCAGTACTTC.

The chain uses TRBV7-8 and TRBJ1-1; D uncertain. There are 15 residues in the CDR3. The V end was cut by 5 bases, the J end by 4 bases, with 17 bases between. The germline CDR1 and CDR2 sequences are SGHVS and FQNEAQ. The CDR3 here is CASSASDLVGTEAFF. The CDR3, as DNA: TGTGCCAGCAGCGCTAGCGACTTAGTGGGCACTGAAGCTTTCTTT.

The genes are TRBV28 and TRBJ2-7, with D possibly matching TRBD1 (5 bases). V was pared by 1 base and J by 2 bases, with 9 bases between. Germline V CDR1 and CDR2: MDHEN, SYDVKM. The CDR3 is 14 amino acids. CDR3 sequence (DNA): TGTGCCAGCAGTTTATTGGGCAGGGCCTACGAGCAGTACTTC. Amino acid sequence: CASSLLGRAYEQYF.